This T cell receptor beta chain was recovered during a study of shared clonotypes between healthy human individuals (dated by TCRdb to about 2020). About the study as a whole: Three men and a couple of women, aged 18 to 49 years, made up the cohort. For each donor, CD4 naive and CD4 memory were each run on three plates, CD8 naive on two plates, and CD8 memory on one plate. To estimate repertoire size and how much clonotypes are shared between individuals, the study performed deep sequencing of blood TCR repertoires from about five healthy adults. Libraries were prepared and TCR repertoires were sequenced by different laboratories using diverse techniques, in order to increase sequencing depth and limit assay-specific biases. Between about 0.8 and 9 billion PBMCs per donor were obtained by leukapheresis. Broad study findings and their caveats: Sharing across a handful of donors was observed for about 5% of naive CD4, around 3.5% of naive CD8, roughly 2.3% of memory CD4, and about 0.38% of memory CD8 clonotypes. The small number of donors limited the genetic and exposure-history diversity represented. Even with the large sequencing depth, rarefaction of the sorted-subset datasets indicated that sequencing was incomplete. Compared with non-shared clonotypes, the clonotypes found in all four sorted-subset donors had higher generation probabilities. Based on pairwise subsampling, the degree of clonotype sharing among donors was expected to be affected by sequencing depth. Naive subsets generally had larger estimated clonotype richness than memory subsets. Only blood was sampled, and tissue TCR repertoires likely differ from those in blood.

This clone was observed a few times. Its target antigen remains unknown. No base-level quality is on record; no much larger clone is a single base apart. Using the deep immunoSEQ assay, multiplex PCR amplified TCR CDR3 regions from genomic DNA. Genomic DNA extracted from each cell subset was distributed evenly over all wells of several immunoSEQ 96-well plates, and each plate served as one replicate. For sorted subsets, each replicate PCR was loaded with 200 ng genomic DNA, equivalent to about 30,000 T cell genomes. Purified libraries were measured with a Qubit 3.0 fluorometer, size-checked on a Bioanalyzer 2100, and measured again with the KAPA Library Quantification kit. Every immunoSEQ 96-well plate was sequenced on a dedicated single-read 150-cycle Illumina NextSeq 550 flow cell. As for how the authors treated the data: Because the immunoSEQ output held only junctional sequences and lacked quality scores, the filtering could not match the filtering applied to full-length reads. To assign V/J genes and CDR3, sequences were annotated using PyIR, a Python wrapper for IgBLAST v1.9, with IMGT germline references. Reads were filtered out if the reads had weak V/J assignments (E-value above 1e-6), no CDR3, stop codons, out-of-frame junctions, or ambiguous translated residues. A V3J clonotype was defined by an identical inferred V gene, J gene, and CDR3 amino acid sequence. Percentage overlap between repertoires was calculated by dividing the number of shared unique clonotypes by the size of the smaller repertoire. Richness of each repertoire was evaluated using RTK rarefaction, the Chao1 estimator, and Recon v2.1 estimates of unobserved clonotypes. Generation probabilities for all TCRbeta clonotypes obtained by the gDNA method from a few donors were computed using OLGA. In TCRdb, the immuneACCESS table is reduced to in-frame sequences with V and J assigned. These tables do not hold every clone; where another copy was compared, an unresolved V gene accounts for under half, and the others remain unexplained. Clone size and the V and J calls come from that table; the DNA yielded D and trimming. The table for this sample lists about 2.5 million clones; approximately 90% of them were counted only once. 0.37% of the sample lies in the top ten.

Donors were healthy HIV-negative adults with no recently reported acute infections or vaccinations. Only Caucasian adults living in Nashville, Tennessee, USA were represented among the donors. Magnetic negative selection was used to enrich CD4+ T cells, after which naive cells were positively selected on CD45RA and the negative fraction became the memory subset. Blood was obtained by leukapheresis, after which PBMCs were separated by Ficoll-Histopaque density gradient centrifugation and cryopreserved in liquid nitrogen vapor phase. Analytical flow cytometry was used to check the purity and quantity of every magnetically sorted T cell population. Each sorted fraction had its genomic DNA isolated and then quantified by UV absorbance on a Nanodrop 2000c. As encoded in the germline V gene, CDR1 is MNHEY while CDR2 is SVGAGI. Its CDR3 holds 13 amino acids, cysteine through phenylalanine. The retained sequence is limited to the CDR3, 39 bases, with the frame set at the first base. V is shortened by 2 bases, J by 4 bases, and the region joining them spans 6 bases.

The rearrangement joined TRBV6-5 to TRBJ1-5; there is no confident call for the D gene. The specimen sequenced was naive CD4+ T cells from PBMCs. The cell subset or site label, read with the paper, signifies: CD45RA+ positively selected. The receptor's source is a man aged 18 to 29 in good health. Some clones in this sample may be carry-over from other donors' samples. The CDR3 has the sequence CASSYRRNQPQHF. The sequence in DNA is TGTGCCAGCAGTTACAGGCGGAATCAGCCCCAGCATTTT.